Listed below are T cell receptor beta chains from one sample, sequenced in a study of spatial heterogeneity in lung cancer. TCRdb reprocessed the 5' RACE reads with MiXCR, giving one entry per CDR3 protein. The sample has 35,000 to 55,000 distinct CDR3 sequences, approximately 7% seen once. The sequencing here drew on PBMCs, taken at surgery. These receptors were collected from a female donor with early-stage non-small cell lung cancer. Both conserved end residues are part of each CDR3. A D gene is named only where the DNA matches it firmly. The size field is filled for only some rows; it gives once, few, many or a size class.

size	D	V	J	CDR3	DNA
many	NA	TRBV5-5	TRBJ2-5	CASSRSLSYQETQYF	TGTGCCAGCAGCCGAAGTCTGTCGTACCAAGAGACCCAGTACTTC
few	NA	TRBV7-2	TRBJ1-1	CASSFSMNTEAFF	TGTGCCAGCAGCTTTAGTATGAACACTGAAGCTTTCTTT
NA	TRBD1	TRBV7-2	TRBJ2-7	CASSFVTGRSYEQYF	TGTGCCAGCAGCTTCGTGACAGGGAGAAGCTACGAGCAGTACTTC
many	NA	TRBV20-1	TRBJ1-1	CSAPSISELNTEAFF	TGCAGTGCCCCCTCGATATCGGAGTTGAACACTGAAGCTTTCTTT
few	NA	TRBV7-9	TRBJ2-3	CASGRSTDTQYF	TGTGCCAGCGGGCGGAGCACAGATACGCAGTATTTT
few	NA	TRBV2	TRBJ2-5	CASSEGAGQETQYF	TGTGCCAGCAGTGAAGGGGCAGGGCAAGAGACCCAGTACTTC
NA	NA	TRBV14	TRBJ2-1	CASKRSSSYNEQFF	TGTGCCAGCAAACGCTCTAGCTCCTACAATGAGCAGTTCTTC
many	NA	TRBV5-1	TRBJ2-6	CASSYPGANVLTF	TGCGCCAGCAGCTACCCTGGGGCCAACGTCCTGACTTTC
many	NA	TRBV5-1	TRBJ2-5	CASSLGDRETQYF	TGCGCCAGCAGCCTGGGGGACCGAGAGACCCAGTACTTC
many	NA	TRBV6-6	TRBJ1-4	CASSSRQVTNEKLFF	TGTGCCAGCAGTTCCCGACAGGTTACTAATGAAAAACTGTTTTTT
many	TRBD1	TRBV5-1	TRBJ2-2	CASSHPRTGTGYTGELFF	TGCGCCAGCAGCCATCCCCGGACCGGGACAGGGTACACCGGGGAGCTGTTTTTT
many	NA	TRBV3-1	TRBJ2-2	CASSQIGGANTGELFF	TGTGCCAGCAGCCAGATCGGGGGCGCCAACACCGGGGAGCTGTTTTTT
NA	NA	TRBV12-3/TRBV12-4	TRBJ1-3	CASSPGGSGNTIYF	TGTGCCAGCAGCCCGGGGGGTTCGGGAAACACCATATATTTT
many	NA	TRBV2	TRBJ1-1	CASSEGVPTEAFF	TGTGCCAGCAGTGAAGGGGTCCCCACTGAAGCTTTCTTT
few	TRBD2	TRBV9	TRBJ2-5	CASSAGLAGGQETQYF	TGTGCCAGCAGCGCCGGACTAGCGGGGGGGCAAGAGACCCAGTACTTC
many	NA	TRBV20-1	TRBJ2-3	CSARDRRGSTDTQYF	TGCAGTGCTAGAGATCGGCGGGGCTCCACAGATACGCAGTATTTT
many	NA	TRBV7-2	TRBJ2-3	CASSSRLGGDTQYF	TGTGCCAGCAGCTCCCGACTCGGTGGCGATACGCAGTATTTT
few	NA	TRBV7-3	TRBJ2-5	CASSRHPGEQETQYF	TGTGCCAGCAGCCGTCACCCGGGAGAACAAGAGACCCAGTACTTC